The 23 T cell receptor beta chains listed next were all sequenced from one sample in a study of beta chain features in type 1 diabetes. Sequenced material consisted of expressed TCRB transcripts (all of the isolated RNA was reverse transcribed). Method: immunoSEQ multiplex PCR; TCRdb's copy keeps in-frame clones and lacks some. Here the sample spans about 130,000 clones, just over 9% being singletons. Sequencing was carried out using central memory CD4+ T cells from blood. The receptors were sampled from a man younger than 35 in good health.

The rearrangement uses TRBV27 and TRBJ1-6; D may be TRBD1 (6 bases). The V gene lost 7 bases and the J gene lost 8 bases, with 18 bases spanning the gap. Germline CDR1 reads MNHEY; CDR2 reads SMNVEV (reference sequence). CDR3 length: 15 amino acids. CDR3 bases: TGTGCCAGCACCTCGATGGACAGAGTATATTCACCCCTCCACTTT. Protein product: CASTSMDRVYSPLHF.

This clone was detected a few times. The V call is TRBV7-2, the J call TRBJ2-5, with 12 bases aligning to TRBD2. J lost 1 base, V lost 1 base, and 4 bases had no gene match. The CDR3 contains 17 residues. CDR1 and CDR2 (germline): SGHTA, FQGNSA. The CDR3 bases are TGTGCCAGCAGCTTAGGGGCTAGCGGGGGGGCCCAAGAGACCCAGTACTTC. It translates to CASSLGASGGAQETQYF.

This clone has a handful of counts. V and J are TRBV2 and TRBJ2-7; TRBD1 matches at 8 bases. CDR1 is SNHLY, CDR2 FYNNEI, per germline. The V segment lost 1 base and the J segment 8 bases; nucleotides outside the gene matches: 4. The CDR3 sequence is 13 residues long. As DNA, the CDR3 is TGTGCCAGCAGTGAAGATTGGACAGGGAAGCAGTACTTC. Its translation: CASSEDWTGKQYF.

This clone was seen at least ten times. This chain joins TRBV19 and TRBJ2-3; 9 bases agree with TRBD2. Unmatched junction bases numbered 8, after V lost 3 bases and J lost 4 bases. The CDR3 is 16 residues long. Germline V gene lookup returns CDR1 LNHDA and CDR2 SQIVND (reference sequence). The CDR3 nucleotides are TGTGCCAGTAGTATCCGCCCAGCGGGGGGCGCAGATACGCAGTATTTT. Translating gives CASSIRPAGGADTQYF.

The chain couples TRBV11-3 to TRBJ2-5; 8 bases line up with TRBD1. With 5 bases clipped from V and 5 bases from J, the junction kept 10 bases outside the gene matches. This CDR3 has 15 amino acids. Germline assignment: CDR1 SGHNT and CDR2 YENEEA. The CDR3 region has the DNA TGTGCCAGCAGCGCCGGGACAGGCGTGGGGGAGACCCAGTACTTC. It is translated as CASSAGTGVGETQYF.

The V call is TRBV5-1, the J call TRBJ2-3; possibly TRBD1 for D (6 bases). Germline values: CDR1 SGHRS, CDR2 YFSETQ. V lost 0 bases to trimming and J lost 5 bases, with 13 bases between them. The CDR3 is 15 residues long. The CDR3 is CASSLAHRAEDTQYF. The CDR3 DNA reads TGCGCCAGCAGCTTGGCCCACAGGGCAGAAGATACGCAGTATTTT.

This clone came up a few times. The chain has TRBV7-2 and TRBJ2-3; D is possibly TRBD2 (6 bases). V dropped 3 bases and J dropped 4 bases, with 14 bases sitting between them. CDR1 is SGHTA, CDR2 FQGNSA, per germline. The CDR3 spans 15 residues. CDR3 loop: CASSLGWGDPDTQYF. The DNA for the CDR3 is TGTGCCAGCAGCTTGGGTTGGGGGGATCCAGATACGCAGTATTTT.

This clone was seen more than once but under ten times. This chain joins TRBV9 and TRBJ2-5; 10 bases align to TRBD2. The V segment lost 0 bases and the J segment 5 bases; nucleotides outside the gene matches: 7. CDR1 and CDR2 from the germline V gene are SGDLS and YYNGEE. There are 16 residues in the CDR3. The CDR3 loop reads CASSVGPAGGRETQYF. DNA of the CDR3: TGTGCCAGCAGCGTAGGTCCAGCGGGGGGGCGTGAGACCCAGTACTTC.

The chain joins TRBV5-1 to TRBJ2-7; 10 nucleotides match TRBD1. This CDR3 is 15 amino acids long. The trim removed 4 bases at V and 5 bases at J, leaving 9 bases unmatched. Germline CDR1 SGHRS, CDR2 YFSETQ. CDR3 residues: CASSPWDRGVNEQYF. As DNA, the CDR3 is TGCGCCAGCAGCCCATGGGACAGGGGCGTAAACGAGCAGTACTTC.

The CDR3 bases are TGTGCCAGCAGCTTAGGTGTTGGGGAGGGGACCCAGTACTTC. Translated: CASSLGVGEGTQYF. This chain connects TRBV7-2 to TRBJ2-5; 7 nucleotides align to TRBD2. V dropped 1 base and J dropped 7; count of bases not matched to a gene: 6. Germline-derived CDR1 and CDR2 are SGHTA and FQGNSA. The CDR3 consists of 14 residues.

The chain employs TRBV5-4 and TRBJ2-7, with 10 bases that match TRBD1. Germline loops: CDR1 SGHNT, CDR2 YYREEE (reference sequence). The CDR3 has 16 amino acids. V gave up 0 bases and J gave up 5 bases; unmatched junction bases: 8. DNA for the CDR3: TGTGCCAGCAGCTTGGCCCCCGGACAGGGGGGGGACGAGCAGTACTTC. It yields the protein CASSLAPGQGGDEQYF.

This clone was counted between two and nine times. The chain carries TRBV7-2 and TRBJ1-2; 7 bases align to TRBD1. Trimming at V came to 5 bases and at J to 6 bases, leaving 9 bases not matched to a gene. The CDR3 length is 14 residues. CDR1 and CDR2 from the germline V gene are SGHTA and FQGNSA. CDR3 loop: CASSPQGRKDGYTF. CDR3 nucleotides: TGTGCCAGCAGCCCACAGGGGAGAAAGGATGGCTACACCTTC. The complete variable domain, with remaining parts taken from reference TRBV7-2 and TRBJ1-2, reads GAGVSQSPSNKVTEKGKDVELRCDPISGHTALYWYRQSLGQGLEFLIYFQGNSAPDKSGLPSDRFSAERTGGSVSTLTIQRTQQEDSAVYLCASSPQGRKDGYTFGSGTRLTVV.

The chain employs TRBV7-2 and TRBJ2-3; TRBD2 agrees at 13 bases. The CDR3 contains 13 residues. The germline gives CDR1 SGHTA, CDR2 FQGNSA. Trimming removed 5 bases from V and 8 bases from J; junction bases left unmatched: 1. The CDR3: CASSGTSGATQYF. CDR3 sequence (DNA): TGTGCCAGCAGCGGGACTAGCGGGGCTACGCAGTATTTT.

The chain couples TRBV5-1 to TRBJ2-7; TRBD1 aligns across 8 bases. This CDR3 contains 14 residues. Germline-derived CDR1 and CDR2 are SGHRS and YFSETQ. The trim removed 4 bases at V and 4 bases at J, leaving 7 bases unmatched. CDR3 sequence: CASSPGQGPYEQYF. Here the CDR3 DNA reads TGCGCCAGCAGCCCAGGACAGGGACCATACGAGCAGTACTTC.

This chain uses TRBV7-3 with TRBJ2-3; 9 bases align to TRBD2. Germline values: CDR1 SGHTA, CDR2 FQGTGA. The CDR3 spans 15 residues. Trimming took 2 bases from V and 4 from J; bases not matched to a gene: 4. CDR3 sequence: CASSLRTSESDTQYF. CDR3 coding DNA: TGTGCCAGCAGCTTACGGACTAGCGAGTCAGATACGCAGTATTTT.

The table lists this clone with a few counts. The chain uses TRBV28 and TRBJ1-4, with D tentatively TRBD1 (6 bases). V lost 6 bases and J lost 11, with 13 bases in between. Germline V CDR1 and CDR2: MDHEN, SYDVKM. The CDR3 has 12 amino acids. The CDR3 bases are TGTGCCAGCAGAGCGGACAGCCGGAAACTGTTTTTT. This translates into CASRADSRKLFF. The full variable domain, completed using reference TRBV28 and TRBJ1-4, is DVKVTQSSRYLVKRTGEKVFLECVQDMDHENMFWYRQDPGLGLRLIYFSYDVKMKEKGDIPEGYSVSREKKERFSLILESASTNQTSMYLCASRADSRKLFFGSGTQLSVL.

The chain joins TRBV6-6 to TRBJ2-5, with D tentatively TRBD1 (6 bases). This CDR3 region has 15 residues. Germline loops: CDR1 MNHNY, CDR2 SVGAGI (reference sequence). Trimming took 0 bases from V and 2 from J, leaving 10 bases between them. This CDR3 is CASSYSRTDQETQYF. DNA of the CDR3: TGTGCCAGCAGTTACTCGAGGACAGATCAAGAGACCCAGTACTTC.

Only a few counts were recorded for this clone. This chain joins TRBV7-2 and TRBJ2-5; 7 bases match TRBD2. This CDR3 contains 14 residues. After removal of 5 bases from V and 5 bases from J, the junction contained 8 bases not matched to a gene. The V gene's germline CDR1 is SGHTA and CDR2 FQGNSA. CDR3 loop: CASSPRGDPETQYF. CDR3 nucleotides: TGTGCCAGCAGCCCTCGGGGGGATCCGGAGACCCAGTACTTC.

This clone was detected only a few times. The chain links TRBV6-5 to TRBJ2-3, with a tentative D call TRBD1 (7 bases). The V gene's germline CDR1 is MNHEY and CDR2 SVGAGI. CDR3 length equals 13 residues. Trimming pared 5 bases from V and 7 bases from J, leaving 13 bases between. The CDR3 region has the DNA TGTGCCAGCAGTCCCCAGGGGGGAAATACGCAGTATTTT. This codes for CASSPQGGNTQYF.

CDR3 in amino acids: CASSQGQGGEKLFF. CDR3 in DNA: TGCGCCAGCAGCCAGGGACAGGGTGGTGAAAAACTGTTTTTT. The chain uses TRBV5-1 and TRBJ1-4; 9 nucleotides agree with TRBD1. The germline V gene encodes CDR1 SGHRS and CDR2 YFSETQ. The CDR3 spans 14 residues. Trimming removed 4 bases from V and 7 bases from J; junction bases left unmatched: 5. Full variable domain (remainder filled in from reference TRBV5-1 and TRBJ1-4): KAGVTQTPRYLIKTRGQQVTLSCSPISGHRSVSWYQQTPGQGLQFLFEYFSETQRNKGNFPGRFSGRQFSNSRSEMNVSTLELGDSALYLCASSQGQGGEKLFFGSGTQLSVL.

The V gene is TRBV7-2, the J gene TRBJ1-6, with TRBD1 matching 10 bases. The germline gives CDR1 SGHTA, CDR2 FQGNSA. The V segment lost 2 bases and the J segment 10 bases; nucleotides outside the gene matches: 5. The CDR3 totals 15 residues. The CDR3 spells CASSLSGTGDSPLHF. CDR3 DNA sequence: TGTGCCAGCAGCTTATCGGGGACAGGGGACTCACCCCTCCACTTT.

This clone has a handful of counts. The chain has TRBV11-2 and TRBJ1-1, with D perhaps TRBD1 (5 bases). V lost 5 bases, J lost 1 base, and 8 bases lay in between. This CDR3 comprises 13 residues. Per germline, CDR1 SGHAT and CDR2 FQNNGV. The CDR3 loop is CASSVQENTEAFF. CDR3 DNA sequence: TGTGCCAGCAGCGTACAGGAGAACACTGAAGCTTTCTTT.

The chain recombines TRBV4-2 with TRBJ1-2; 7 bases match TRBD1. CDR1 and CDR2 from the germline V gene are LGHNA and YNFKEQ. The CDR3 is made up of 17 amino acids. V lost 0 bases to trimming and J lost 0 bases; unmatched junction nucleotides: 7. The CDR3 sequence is CASSQDVGQATNYGYTF. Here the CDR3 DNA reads TGTGCCAGCAGCCAAGATGTAGGACAGGCGACTAACTATGGCTACACCTTC.